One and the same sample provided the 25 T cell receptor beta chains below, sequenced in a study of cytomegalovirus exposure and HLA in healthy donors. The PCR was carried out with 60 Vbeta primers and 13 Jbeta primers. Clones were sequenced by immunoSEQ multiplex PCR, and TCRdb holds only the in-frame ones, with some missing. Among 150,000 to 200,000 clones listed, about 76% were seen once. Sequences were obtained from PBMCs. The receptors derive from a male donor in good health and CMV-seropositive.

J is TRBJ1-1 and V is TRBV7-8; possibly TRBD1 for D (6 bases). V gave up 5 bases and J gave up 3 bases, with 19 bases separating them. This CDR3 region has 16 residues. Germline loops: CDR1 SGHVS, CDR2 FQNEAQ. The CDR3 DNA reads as TGTGCCAGCAGCCCCATCGGGGAGGGGGAGGACACTGAAGCTTTCTTT. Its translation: CASSPIGEGEDTEAFF. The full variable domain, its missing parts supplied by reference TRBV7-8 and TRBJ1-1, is GAGVSQSPRYKVAKRGQDVALRCDPISGHVSLFWYQQALGQGPEFLTYFQNEAQLDKSGLPSDRFFAERPEGSVSTLKIQRTQQEDSAVYLCASSPIGEGEDTEAFFGQGTRLTVV.

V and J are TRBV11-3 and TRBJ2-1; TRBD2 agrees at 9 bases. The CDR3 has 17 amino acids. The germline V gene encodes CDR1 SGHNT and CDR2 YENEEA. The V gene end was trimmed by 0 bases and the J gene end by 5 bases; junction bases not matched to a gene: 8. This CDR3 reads CASSLDLGLAGNNEQFF. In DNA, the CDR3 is TGTGCCAGCAGCTTAGATCTTGGGCTAGCGGGGAACAATGAGCAGTTCTTC.

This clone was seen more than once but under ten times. CDR3 in amino acids: CASSEAGLYGYTF. CDR3 nucleotides: TGTGCCAGCAGTGAAGCAGGACTTTATGGCTACACCTTC. V usage is TRBV6-1 and J usage is TRBJ1-2; D not certain. Deletions cut 0 bases from V and 5 bases from J, with 7 bases between. The CDR3 spans 13 residues. Germline CDR1 reads MNHNS; CDR2 reads SASEGT.

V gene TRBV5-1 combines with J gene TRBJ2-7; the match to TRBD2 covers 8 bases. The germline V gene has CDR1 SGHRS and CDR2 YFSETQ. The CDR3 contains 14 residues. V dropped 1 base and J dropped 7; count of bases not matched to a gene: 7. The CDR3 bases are TGCGCCAGCAGCTTGACTAGCGGAAGTGGGGAGCAGTACTTC. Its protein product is CASSLTSGSGEQYF.

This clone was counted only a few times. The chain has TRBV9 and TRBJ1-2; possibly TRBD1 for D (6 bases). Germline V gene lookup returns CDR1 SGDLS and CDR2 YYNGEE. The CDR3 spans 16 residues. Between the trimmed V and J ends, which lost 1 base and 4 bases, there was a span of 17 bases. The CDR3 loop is CASSVTVGGAGYGYTF. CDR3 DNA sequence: TGTGCCAGCAGCGTAACTGTCGGGGGGGCCGGCTATGGCTACACCTTC.

In DNA form, the CDR3 reads TGTGCCAGCAGTTTCGAGGAGGTCAACACCGGGGAGCTGTTTTTT. It is translated as CASSFEEVNTGELFF. This chain uses TRBV2 with TRBJ2-2; tentative D call: TRBD2 (5 bases). Germline V gives CDR1 SNHLY, CDR2 FYNNEI. The V end lost 5 bases, the J end lost 2 bases, and 12 bases lay between the germline ends. The CDR3 has 15 amino acids.

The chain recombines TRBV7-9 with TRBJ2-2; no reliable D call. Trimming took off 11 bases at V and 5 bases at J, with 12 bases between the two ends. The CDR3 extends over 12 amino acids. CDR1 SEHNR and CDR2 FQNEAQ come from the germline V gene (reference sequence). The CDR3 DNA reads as TGTGCCCCGTACCGGGTAACCGGGGAGCTGTTTTTT. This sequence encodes CAPYRVTGELFF.

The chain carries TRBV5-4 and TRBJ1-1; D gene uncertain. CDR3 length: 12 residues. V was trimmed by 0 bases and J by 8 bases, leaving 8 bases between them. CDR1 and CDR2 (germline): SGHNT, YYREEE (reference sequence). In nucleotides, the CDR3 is TGTGCCAGCAGCTTGGATACAACCGAAGCTTTCTTT. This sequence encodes CASSLDTTEAFF.

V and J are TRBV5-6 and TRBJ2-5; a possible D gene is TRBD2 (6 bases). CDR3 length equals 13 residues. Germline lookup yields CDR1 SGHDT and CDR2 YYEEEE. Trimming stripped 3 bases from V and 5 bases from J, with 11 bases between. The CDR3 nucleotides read TGTGCCAGCAGCTCGTCTCGGGGGGAGACCCAGTACTTC. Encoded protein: CASSSSRGETQYF.

The chain's CDR3 is CASSDPGTGETKLFF. CDR3 sequence (DNA): TGTGCCAGCAGTGACCCCGGGACAGGGGAGACAAAACTGTTTTTT. The chain recombines TRBV25-1 with TRBJ1-4; the match to TRBD1 covers 10 bases. The V gene's germline CDR1 is MGHDK and CDR2 SYGVNS. The CDR3 runs 15 residues. The V gene end was trimmed by 3 bases and the J gene end by 10 bases; junction bases not matched to a gene: 8. Together with reference TRBV25-1 and TRBJ1-4, the CDR3 gives the full variable domain: EADIYQTPRYLVIGTGKKITLECSQTMGHDKMYWYQQDPGMELHLIHYSYGVNSTEKGDLSSESTVSRIRTEHFPLTLESARPSHTSQYLCASSDPGTGETKLFFGSGTQLSVL.

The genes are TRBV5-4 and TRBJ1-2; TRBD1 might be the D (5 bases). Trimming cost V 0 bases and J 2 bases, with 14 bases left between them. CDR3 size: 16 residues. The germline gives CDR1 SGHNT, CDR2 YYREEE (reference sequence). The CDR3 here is CASSLGGQTLNYGYTF. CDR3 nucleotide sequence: TGTGCCAGCAGCTTGGGGGGCCAAACTCTCAACTATGGCTACACCTTC.

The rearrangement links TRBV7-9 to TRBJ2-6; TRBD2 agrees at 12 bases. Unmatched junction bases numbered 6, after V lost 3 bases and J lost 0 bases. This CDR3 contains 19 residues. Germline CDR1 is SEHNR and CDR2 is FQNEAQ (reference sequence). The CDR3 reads CASSFGLAGPGSGANVLTF. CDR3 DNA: TGTGCCAGCAGCTTCGGACTAGCGGGACCGGGCTCTGGGGCCAACGTCCTGACTTTC.

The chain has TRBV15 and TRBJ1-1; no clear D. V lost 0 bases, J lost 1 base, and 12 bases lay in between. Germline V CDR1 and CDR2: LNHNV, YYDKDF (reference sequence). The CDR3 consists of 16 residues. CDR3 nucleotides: TGTGCCACCAGCAGAGAAGAGAACAGCTGGAACACTGAAGCTTTCTTT. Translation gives CATSREENSWNTEAFF.

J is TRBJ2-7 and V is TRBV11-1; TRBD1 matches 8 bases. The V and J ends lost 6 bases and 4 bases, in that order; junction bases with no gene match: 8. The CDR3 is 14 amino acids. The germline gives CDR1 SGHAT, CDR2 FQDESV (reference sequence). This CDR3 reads CASSRPGQAYEQYF. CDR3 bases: TGTGCCAGCAGTAGGCCGGGACAGGCTTACGAGCAGTACTTC.

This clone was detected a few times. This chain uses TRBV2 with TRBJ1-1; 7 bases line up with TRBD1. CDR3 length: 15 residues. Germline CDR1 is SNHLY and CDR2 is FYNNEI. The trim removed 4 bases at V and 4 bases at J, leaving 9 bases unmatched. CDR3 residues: CASSVFRGRGTEAFF. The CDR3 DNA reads TGTGCCAGCAGTGTTTTCAGGGGGAGAGGCACTGAAGCTTTCTTT.

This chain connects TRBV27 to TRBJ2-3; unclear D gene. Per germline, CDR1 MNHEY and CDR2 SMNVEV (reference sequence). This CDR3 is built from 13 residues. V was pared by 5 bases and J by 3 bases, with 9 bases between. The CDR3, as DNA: TGTGCCAGCAGTGCGTATAGTACAGATACGCAGTATTTT. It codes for CASSAYSTDTQYF.

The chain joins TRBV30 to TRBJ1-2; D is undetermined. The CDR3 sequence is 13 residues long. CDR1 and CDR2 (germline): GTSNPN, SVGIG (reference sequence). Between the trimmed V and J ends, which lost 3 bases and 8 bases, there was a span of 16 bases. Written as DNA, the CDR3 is TGTGCCTGGAGGGCCCGGGCCACGGGAGGCTACACCTTC. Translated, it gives CAWRARATGGYTF.

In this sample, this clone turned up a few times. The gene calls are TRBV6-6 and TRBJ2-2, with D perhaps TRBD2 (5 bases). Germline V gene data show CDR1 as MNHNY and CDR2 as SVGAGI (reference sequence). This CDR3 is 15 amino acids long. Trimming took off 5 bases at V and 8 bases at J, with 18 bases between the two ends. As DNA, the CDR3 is TGTGCCAGCAGTCCCCGAGAGGGCGGAATTGGGGAGCTGTTTTTT. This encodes CASSPREGGIGELFF.

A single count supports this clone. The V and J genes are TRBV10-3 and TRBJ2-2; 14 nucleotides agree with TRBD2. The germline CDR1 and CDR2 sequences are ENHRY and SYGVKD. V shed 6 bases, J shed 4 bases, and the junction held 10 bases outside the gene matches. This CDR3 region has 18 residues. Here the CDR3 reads CAIRPIGLAGGSTGELFF. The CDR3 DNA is TGTGCCATCAGACCCATCGGACTAGCGGGGGGATCCACCGGGGAGCTGTTTTTT.

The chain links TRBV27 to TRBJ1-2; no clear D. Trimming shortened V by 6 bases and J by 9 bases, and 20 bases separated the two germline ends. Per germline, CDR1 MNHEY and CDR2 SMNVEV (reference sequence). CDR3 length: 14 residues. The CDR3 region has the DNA TGTGCCAGCAGACCGTTGGGGAGCTTCGGGCGCTACACCTTC. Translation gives CASRPLGSFGRYTF.

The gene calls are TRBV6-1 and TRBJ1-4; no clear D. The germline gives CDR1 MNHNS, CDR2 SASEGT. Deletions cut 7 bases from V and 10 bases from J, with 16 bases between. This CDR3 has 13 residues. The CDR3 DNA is TGTGCCAGCATGTCATCCGCCGCGGGAAAACTGTTTTTT. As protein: CASMSSAAGKLFF.

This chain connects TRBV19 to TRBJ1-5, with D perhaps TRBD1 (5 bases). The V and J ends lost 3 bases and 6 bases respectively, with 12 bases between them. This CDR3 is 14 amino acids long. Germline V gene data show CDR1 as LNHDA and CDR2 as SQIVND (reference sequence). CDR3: CASSMNFGGQPQHF. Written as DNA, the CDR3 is TGTGCCAGTAGTATGAATTTCGGGGGTCAGCCCCAGCATTTT.

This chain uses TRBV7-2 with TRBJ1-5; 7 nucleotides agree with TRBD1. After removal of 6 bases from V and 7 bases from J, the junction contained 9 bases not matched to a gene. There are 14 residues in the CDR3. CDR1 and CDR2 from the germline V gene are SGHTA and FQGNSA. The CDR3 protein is CASSLEGAGQPQHF. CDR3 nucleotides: TGTGCCAGCAGTTTGGAGGGGGCCGGGCAGCCCCAGCATTTT.

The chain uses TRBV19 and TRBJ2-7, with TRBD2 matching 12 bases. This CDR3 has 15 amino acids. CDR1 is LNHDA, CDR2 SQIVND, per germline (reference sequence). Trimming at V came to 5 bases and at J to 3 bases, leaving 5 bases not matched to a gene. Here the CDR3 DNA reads TGTGCCAGTAGTCGTCGACTAGCGGGGGTCTACGAGCAGTACTTC. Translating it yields CASSRRLAGVYEQYF.

The CDR3 DNA follows: TGTGCCAGCAGCTTACTCCTAGCGGGGGGAGAGACCCAGTACTTC. This translates into CASSLLLAGGETQYF. V and J are TRBV5-6 and TRBJ2-5; 11 bases line up with TRBD2. CDR3 length: 15 amino acids. The germline gives CDR1 SGHDT, CDR2 YYEEEE. The junction had 4 bases not matched to a gene; V was cut back by 2 bases and J by 4 bases.